This record covers a single T cell receptor beta chain. The antigen is not known. TCRdb processed the reads anew with MiXCR; each CDR3 protein has one entry. The sample has 700,000 to 850,000 distinct CDR3 sequences; approximately 30% are singletons. The data derive from a study of T cell repertoires in cytomegalovirus infection. In the study overall: From public TCR beta signatures came an indication of both CMV infection and matching HLA type.

The CDR3 is 18 residues long. Germline V gene lookup returns CDR1 SGHTA and CDR2 FQGTGA. The germline V and J ends were trimmed by 2 bases and 0 bases, with 16 bases remaining between them. The clonotype comes from a human donor in good health (CMV status not recorded). Some clones in this sample may be carry-over from other donors' samples. Sequenced material: cultured CD8+ T cells from PBMCs, taken from culture after CMV antigen stimulation. The V gene is TRBV7-3, the J gene TRBJ1-4; D is unclear. The CDR3 nucleotides are TGTGCCAGCAGCTTACTGTCCAGGAAAAGAGCAACTAATGAAAAACTGTTTTTT. Translated: CASSLLSRKRATNEKLFF.